This entry lists 8 T cell receptor beta chains sequenced from one sample in a study of blood T cell repertoires in COVID-19. Repertoires were generated with immunoSEQ multiplex PCR, while TCRdb's copy carries only in-frame clones and drops some. The top ten hold more than 9% of the sample, which has approximately 200,000 clones, 84% seen once. Sequencing was performed on peripheral blood. The receptors come from a woman of 80 years or more with COVID-19, enrolled during active disease.

This clone was seen once. The chain combines TRBV7-2 with TRBJ1-5; no definite D call. Per the germline V gene, CDR1 is SGHTA and CDR2 is FQGNSA. The CDR3 consists of 16 residues. V was cut by 0 bases and J by 0 bases, with 9 bases left in between. The CDR3: CASSLATRTSNQPQHF. The CDR3, as DNA: TGTGCCAGCAGCTTAGCGACAAGAACTAGCAATCAGCCCCAGCATTTT.

The chain has TRBV10-1 and TRBJ1-6; maybe TRBD1 (5 bases). The V gene's germline CDR1 is WNHNN and CDR2 SYGVQD (reference sequence). The V end was cut by 4 bases, the J end by 10 bases, with 11 bases between. The CDR3 has 13 amino acids. The CDR3: CASSGGPGSPLHF. The DNA for the CDR3 is TGCGCCAGCAGTGGTGGTCCAGGGTCACCCCTCCACTTT.

The chain is built from TRBV18 and TRBJ1-1; no reliable D call. The germline V and J ends were trimmed by 0 bases and 5 bases, with 7 bases remaining between them. This CDR3 region has 13 residues. Germline CDR1 and CDR2: KGHSH and LQKENI. CDR3 sequence (DNA): TGTGCCAGCTCACCACCGGGCAAAACTGAAGCTTTCTTT. Translation gives CASSPPGKTEAFF. The entire variable domain, with the rest obtained from reference TRBV18 and TRBJ1-1, is as follows: NAGVMQNPRHLVRRRGQEARLRCSPMKGHSHVYWYRQLPEEGLKFMVYLQKENIIDESGMPKERFSAEFPKEGPSILRIQQVVRGDSAAYFCASSPPGKTEAFFGQGTRLTVV.

This sequence joins TRBV24-1 and TRBJ2-7; weak D call: TRBD2 (6 bases). V gave up 2 bases and J gave up 3 bases, with 10 bases separating them. Germline values: CDR1 KGHDR, CDR2 SFDVKD. This CDR3 contains 14 residues. The CDR3 sequence: CATSDSGVDYEQYF. CDR3 DNA sequence: TGTGCCACCAGTGATTCGGGAGTTGACTACGAGCAGTACTTC.

In its sample, this clone was seen once. The gene calls are TRBV5-1 and TRBJ2-2; D is ambiguous. This CDR3 is 13 amino acids long. Germline V gives CDR1 SGHRS, CDR2 YFSETQ. Trimming pared 4 bases from V and 6 bases from J, leaving 10 bases between. CDR3 residues: CASSLRTSGELFF. CDR3 nucleotide sequence: TGCGCCAGCAGCCTCCGAACTTCCGGGGAGCTGTTTTTT.

This clone was observed a few times. This chain uses TRBV2 with TRBJ2-2, with 7 nucleotides matching TRBD2. Germline V gene sequence: CDR1 SNHLY, CDR2 FYNNEI. The CDR3 sequence is 14 residues long. Unmatched junction bases numbered 7, after V lost 6 bases and J lost 6 bases. CDR3 in DNA: TGTGCCAGCAGACAAGGCGGGGGAGCCGGGGAGCTGTTTTTT. Encoded protein: CASRQGGGAGELFF.

The rearrangement links TRBV7-2 to TRBJ2-7; 8 bases match TRBD1. The V segment lost 8 bases and the J segment 6 bases; nucleotides outside the gene matches: 12. The CDR3 contains 14 residues. Per the germline V gene, CDR1 is SGHTA and CDR2 is FQGNSA. CDR3 sequence: CASWTGWEGGEQYF. Here the CDR3 DNA reads TGTGCCAGCTGGACAGGGTGGGAAGGCGGCGAGCAGTACTTC.

This chain uses TRBV18 with TRBJ1-4, with TRBD1 matching over 7 bases. The CDR3 covers 15 residues. Germline V gene lookup returns CDR1 KGHSH and CDR2 LQKENI. The V segment lost 5 bases and the J segment 5 bases; nucleotides outside the gene matches: 8. CDR3: CASSSPPGQNEKLFF. For the CDR3, the DNA is TGTGCCAGCTCATCCCCACCGGGACAGAATGAAAAACTGTTTTTT.